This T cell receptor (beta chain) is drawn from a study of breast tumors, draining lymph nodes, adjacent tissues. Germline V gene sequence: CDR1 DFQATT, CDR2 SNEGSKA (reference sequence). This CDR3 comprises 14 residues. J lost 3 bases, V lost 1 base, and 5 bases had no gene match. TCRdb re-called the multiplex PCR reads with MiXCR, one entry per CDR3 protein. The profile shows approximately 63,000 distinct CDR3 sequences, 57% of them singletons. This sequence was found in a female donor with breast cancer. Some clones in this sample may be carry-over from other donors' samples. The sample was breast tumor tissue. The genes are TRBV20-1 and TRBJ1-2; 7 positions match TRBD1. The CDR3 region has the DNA TGCAGTGCTAGAGGACCGGGACAGCACTATGGCTACACCTTC. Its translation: CSARGPGQHYGYTF.